The 30 T cell receptor beta chains below were found in one sample sequenced in a study of cytomegalovirus exposure and HLA in healthy donors. The assay was immunoSEQ multiplex PCR, and TCRdb's table has in-frame clones only and misses some. The data contain about 160,000 clones, 85% to 90% of them singletons. The sample comprised PBMCs. The receptors shown here come from a man between 18 and 29 years old in good health and CMV-seropositive.

The CDR3 nucleotides are TGTGCCAGCAGCAAACGGCAGGGGTTTAACTATGGCTACACCTTC. It codes for CASSKRQGFNYGYTF. The rearrangement uses TRBV5-6 and TRBJ1-2, with D possibly matching TRBD1 (6 bases). V was shortened by 4 bases and J by 1 base, with 14 bases between the two germline ends. CDR3 length: 15 residues. Germline CDR1 SGHDT, CDR2 YYEEEE.

The V gene is TRBV11-1, the J gene TRBJ2-5, with a tentative D call TRBD2 (5 bases). The CDR3 contains 11 residues. Germline-derived CDR1 and CDR2 are SGHAT and FQDESV (reference sequence). The V gene lost 6 bases and the J gene lost 3 bases, with 5 bases spanning the gap. CDR3 residues: CASRLEETQYF. In nucleotides, the CDR3 is TGTGCCAGCAGACTAGAAGAGACCCAGTACTTC.

The V gene is TRBV7-9, the J gene TRBJ2-5, with 9 bases matching TRBD2. The CDR3 has 18 amino acids. With V trimmed by 5 bases and J by 6 bases, 19 bases remained unmatched. Germline V gene lookup returns CDR1 SEHNR and CDR2 FQNEAQ (reference sequence). Written as DNA, the CDR3 is TGTGCCAGCAGCGCACGTATGTGGAGTAGCGGGAGCGTTCAGACCCAGTACTTC. It specifies CASSARMWSSGSVQTQYF.

CDR3 protein: CASGLASGSYNEQFF. CDR3 coding DNA: TGTGCCAGTGGTCTGGCTAGCGGGTCCTACAATGAGCAGTTCTTC. The chain is built from TRBV19 and TRBJ2-1; 8 bases map to TRBD2. Germline CDR1 and CDR2: LNHDA and SQIVND (reference sequence). CDR3 length: 15 amino acids. J gave up 1 base and V 8 bases, and 7 bases lay outside the gene matches.

The rearrangement joins TRBV19 to TRBJ2-5, with 7 bases aligning to TRBD2. J gave up 3 bases and V 3 bases, and 4 bases lay outside the gene matches. CDR1 and CDR2 (germline): LNHDA, SQIVND (reference sequence). The CDR3 totals 14 residues. The CDR3 DNA reads as TGTGCCAGTAGTATCGGACTAGTAAAAGAGACCCAGTACTTC. This translates into CASSIGLVKETQYF.

The chain links TRBV5-1 to TRBJ1-2; 8 nucleotides line up with TRBD1. The CDR3 spans 15 residues. Germline V lookup: CDR1 SGHRS, CDR2 YFSETQ. J lost 4 bases, V lost 3 bases, and 8 bases had no gene match. This CDR3 is CASSYTQGATYGYTF. The CDR3, as DNA: TGCGCCAGCAGCTACACCCAGGGGGCGACCTATGGCTACACCTTC.

The gene calls are TRBV27 and TRBJ2-5; 9 bases are a match to TRBD2. The junction had 5 bases not matched to a gene; V was cut back by 5 bases and J by 4 bases. Germline V lookup: CDR1 MNHEY, CDR2 SMNVEV (reference sequence). The CDR3 runs to 14 residues. The CDR3 here is CASSAELAGETQYF. CDR3 DNA sequence: TGTGCCAGCAGTGCAGAACTAGCGGGAGAGACCCAGTACTTC.

This chain joins TRBV7-9 and TRBJ2-1; TRBD1 matches 12 bases. The CDR3 runs 16 residues. CDR1 is SEHNR, CDR2 FQNEAQ, per germline (reference sequence). With V trimmed by 5 bases and J by 9 bases, 11 bases remained unmatched. The CDR3 nucleotides read TGTGCCAGCAGCACTCTTCGGGGACAGGGGGCCGGTGAGCAGTTCTTC. Translating gives CASSTLRGQGAGEQFF.

The chain joins TRBV28 to TRBJ2-1; 11 bases match TRBD2. Germline trimming cut 6 bases from V and 3 bases from J; bases unmatched to any gene: 4. Germline CDR1 is MDHEN and CDR2 is SYDVKM. CDR3 length: 15 residues. DNA for the CDR3: TGTGCCAGCAGCCCGGGACTAGCGGTCTACAATGAGCAGTTCTTC. Its protein product is CASSPGLAVYNEQFF.

J is TRBJ2-2 and V is TRBV5-1; TRBD1 agrees at 7 bases. Trimming cost V 4 bases and J 1 base; bases outside gene matches: 4. Germline V gene sequence: CDR1 SGHRS, CDR2 YFSETQ. This CDR3 is 15 amino acids long. CDR3 nucleotides: TGCGCCAGCAGCCCCGGACAGGAGAACACCGGGGAGCTGTTTTTT. Its translation is CASSPGQENTGELFF.

The chain is built from TRBV4-1 and TRBJ2-2; TRBD1 matches at 9 bases. Germline lookup yields CDR1 MGHRA and CDR2 YSYEKL. V lost 5 bases, J lost 5 bases, and 15 bases stayed unmatched. CDR3 length: 18 amino acids. Here the CDR3 reads CASSWQVPGTGFTGELFF. The CDR3 nucleotides are TGCGCCAGCAGCTGGCAAGTACCCGGGACAGGGTTTACCGGGGAGCTGTTTTTT.

The V and J genes are TRBV4-1 and TRBJ2-7, with 9 bases aligning to TRBD1. CDR1 is MGHRA, CDR2 YSYEKL, per germline. V dropped 0 bases and J dropped 6; count of bases not matched to a gene: 6. The CDR3 covers 15 residues. CDR3 DNA sequence: TGCGCCAGCAGCCAAGAGCCGGGACAGGGACTCGAGCAGTACTTC. This translates into CASSQEPGQGLEQYF.

The chain employs TRBV6-4 and TRBJ2-2, with 14 positions matching TRBD2. Germline V gives CDR1 MRHNA, CDR2 SNTAGT. The CDR3 is made up of 15 amino acids. V shed 2 bases and J 7 bases; nucleotides not matched to a gene: 0. CDR3 residues: CASSDGTSGSGELFF. The CDR3 coding sequence is TGTGCCAGCAGTGACGGGACTAGCGGGAGCGGGGAGCTGTTTTTT.

This chain joins TRBV4-1 and TRBJ2-7; 7 bases are shared with TRBD2. The CDR3 totals 16 residues. The ends lost 1 base at V and 0 bases at J; junction bases unmatched: 6. Germline-derived CDR1 and CDR2 are MGHRA and YSYEKL. The CDR3, as DNA: TGCGCCAGCAGCCAAGGGTTAAGCGGGAACTCCTACGAGCAGTACTTC. It yields the protein CASSQGLSGNSYEQYF.

Concerning this clone itself: Other DNA sequences from this sample encode an identical CDR3 as well. The rearrangement links TRBV28 to TRBJ1-2; 7 nucleotides match TRBD1. This CDR3 spans 13 amino acids. In germline, CDR1 is MDHEN, CDR2 SYDVKM. V dropped 4 bases and J dropped 8; count of bases not matched to a gene: 7. CDR3 region: CASSSGQERGYTF. CDR3 bases: TGTGCCAGCAGTTCCGGACAGGAGAGGGGCTACACCTTC.

This rearrangement joins TRBV6-1 to TRBJ2-5, with D perhaps matching TRBD2 (5 bases). The J call could be wrong; TRBJ2-7 is a better fit for the DNA end. This CDR3 has 13 residues. Germline-derived CDR1 and CDR2 are MNHNS and SASEGT. For the CDR3, the DNA is TGTGCCAGCAGTGGTAGCGAGCCCTACGAGCAGTACTTC. Translated, it gives CASSGSEPYEQYF.

The chain has TRBV5-6 and TRBJ2-1, with 8 positions matching TRBD2. Per germline, CDR1 SGHDT and CDR2 YYEEEE. The V gene end was trimmed by 5 bases and the J gene end by 6 bases; junction bases not matched to a gene: 13. CDR3 length: 16 amino acids. CDR3 nucleotides: TGTGCCAGCAGTCATCCCAGAGCGGGAGAAACCAATGAGCAGTTCTTC. Translation: CASSHPRAGETNEQFF.

This clone was detected once. Germline is not matched at one junction end, which may reflect a read error. The V and J genes are TRBV7-7 and TRBJ2-5, with 10 bases aligning to TRBD1. This CDR3 spans 13 amino acids. Germline CDR1 and CDR2: SSHAT and FNYEAQ (reference sequence). In nucleotides, the CDR3 is TGTGCTAGCAGTCTGGGACAGGGGGAGACCCAGTACTTC. It yields the protein CASSLGQGETQYF.

The chain is built from TRBV6-5 and TRBJ2-1; D uncertain. The CDR3 sequence is 13 residues long. V was clipped by 6 bases and J by 6 bases, with 12 bases between them. Germline V CDR1 and CDR2: MNHEY, SVGAGI. CDR3 nucleotide sequence: TGTGCCAGCAGGCCTCTTCGCGGCAATGAGCAGTTCTTC. Its translation: CASRPLRGNEQFF.

The chain links TRBV6-1 to TRBJ2-1, with D possibly TRBD1 on 7 matching bases. Trimming pared 6 bases from V and 6 bases from J, leaving 12 bases between. The CDR3 has 13 residues. Looked up from germline, CDR1 is MNHNS and CDR2 is SASEGT. Here the CDR3 DNA reads TGTGCCAGCAGATACAGGGGAGGCAATGAGCAGTTCTTC. It codes for CASRYRGGNEQFF.

The chain combines TRBV10-3 with TRBJ2-2; TRBD2 might be the D (6 bases). The V and J ends lost 0 bases and 7 bases respectively, with 18 bases between them. This CDR3 has 17 residues. Germline CDR1 and CDR2: ENHRY and SYGVKD. The CDR3 loop reads CAISESTLARPYGELFF. The CDR3, as DNA: TGTGCCATCAGTGAGTCTACGCTAGCGAGACCCTACGGGGAGCTGTTTTTT.

V gene TRBV7-8 combines with J gene TRBJ2-5; TRBD2 matches at 8 bases. The length of the CDR3 is 16 residues. V shed 1 base and J 5 bases; nucleotides not matched to a gene: 9. CDR1 and CDR2 from the germline V gene are SGHVS and FQNEAQ. DNA for the CDR3: TGTGCCAGCAGCTTAGGAAGCGGGAGAAGACACGAGACCCAGTACTTC. Amino acid sequence: CASSLGSGRRHETQYF.

The chain combines TRBV11-2 with TRBJ1-3; TRBD1 aligns across 7 bases. Germline V gene sequence: CDR1 SGHAT, CDR2 FQNNGV. V shed 7 bases and J 2 bases; nucleotides not matched to a gene: 5. This CDR3 region has 14 residues. CDR3 DNA: TGTGCCAGCAACCCCGGGACAGCTGGAAACACCATATATTTT. It yields the protein CASNPGTAGNTIYF.

This sequence joins TRBV4-2 and TRBJ2-7; 8 bases map to TRBD1. The CDR3 spans 17 residues. The trim removed 0 bases at V and 2 bases at J, leaving 9 bases unmatched. Germline CDR1 LGHNA, CDR2 YNFKEQ. CDR3 nucleotides: TGTGCCAGCAGCCAAGATTTTTTTACGGGACAGGCCTACGAGCAGTACTTC. Residues: CASSQDFFTGQAYEQYF.

This rearrangement joins TRBV11-3 to TRBJ2-7; 9 bases map to TRBD2. J gave up 1 base and V 5 bases, and 9 bases lay outside the gene matches. CDR1 and CDR2 (germline): SGHNT, YENEEA. The CDR3 is made up of 16 amino acids. CDR3 protein: CASSPRVAGESYEQYF. As DNA, the CDR3 is TGTGCCAGCAGCCCCCGGGTAGCGGGAGAGTCCTACGAGCAGTACTTC.

The rearrangement uses TRBV7-9 and TRBJ2-1; D is unclear. This CDR3 comprises 12 residues. Germline CDR1 and CDR2: SEHNR and FQNEAQ (reference sequence). Trimming removed 1 base at V and 9 bases at J, with 7 bases between. This CDR3 is CASSLGPVEQFF. For the CDR3, the DNA is TGTGCCAGCAGCTTAGGTCCTGTTGAGCAGTTCTTC.

This chain uses TRBV5-4 with TRBJ2-1, with D possibly matching TRBD2 (6 bases). CDR3 size: 15 residues. The germline V gene encodes CDR1 SGHNT and CDR2 YYREEE (reference sequence). V was pared by 0 bases and J by 3 bases, with 10 bases between. CDR3 sequence (DNA): TGTGCCAGCAGCTTGGTGGGAGGTCTCTACAATGAGCAGTTCTTC. It codes for CASSLVGGLYNEQFF.

This clone was observed once. The chain links TRBV5-4 to TRBJ1-1; 7 bases match TRBD1. CDR1 is SGHNT, CDR2 YYREEE, per germline (reference sequence). This CDR3 spans 13 amino acids. The J segment lost 5 bases and the V segment lost 7 bases, leaving 8 bases of the junction unmatched. CDR3 sequence (DNA): TGTGCCAGCCTCGCAGGGGGAAATACTGAAGCTTTCTTT. Translation gives CASLAGGNTEAFF.

The V and J genes are TRBV2 and TRBJ2-1; 10 positions match TRBD2. The CDR3 is made up of 15 amino acids. Germline V gene sequence: CDR1 SNHLY, CDR2 FYNNEI. V lost 6 bases to trimming and J lost 5 bases; unmatched junction nucleotides: 7. CDR3 in amino acids: CASRGGTSVNNEQFF. CDR3 nucleotides: TGTGCCAGCAGGGGGGGGACTAGCGTAAACAATGAGCAGTTCTTC.

This chain uses TRBV9 with TRBJ2-5; D is possibly TRBD1 (5 bases). The CDR3 runs 16 residues. CDR1 is SGDLS, CDR2 YYNGEE, per germline. V was trimmed by 3 bases and J by 5 bases, leaving 20 bases between them. The CDR3 DNA reads TGTGCCAGCAGCGGGGGCTCGAGGCCGGTGGGGGAGACCCAGTACTTC. Its translation is CASSGGSRPVGETQYF.